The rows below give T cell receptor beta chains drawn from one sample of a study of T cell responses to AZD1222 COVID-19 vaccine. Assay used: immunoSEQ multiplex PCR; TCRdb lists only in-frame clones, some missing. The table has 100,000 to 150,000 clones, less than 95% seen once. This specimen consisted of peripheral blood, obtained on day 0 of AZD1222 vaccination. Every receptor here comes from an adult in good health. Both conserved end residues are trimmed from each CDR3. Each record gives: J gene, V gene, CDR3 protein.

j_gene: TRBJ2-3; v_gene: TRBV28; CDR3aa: ASGRREGSTDTQY
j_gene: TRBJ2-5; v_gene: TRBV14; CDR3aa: ASSRDRVVETQY
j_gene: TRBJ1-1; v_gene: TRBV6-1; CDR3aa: ASSEGRAREAF
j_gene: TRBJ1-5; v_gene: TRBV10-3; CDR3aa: AIRGQGDNQPQH
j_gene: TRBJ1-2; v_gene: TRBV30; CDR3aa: AWRAGGGYT
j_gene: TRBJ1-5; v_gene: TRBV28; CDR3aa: ASSFGVHLGNQPQH
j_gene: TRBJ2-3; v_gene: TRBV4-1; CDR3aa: ASSPGMRRTPTDTQY
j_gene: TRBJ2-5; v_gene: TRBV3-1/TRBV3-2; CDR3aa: ASSQSHRGETQY
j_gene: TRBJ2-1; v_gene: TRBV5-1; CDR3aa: ASSLDISGVFSEQF
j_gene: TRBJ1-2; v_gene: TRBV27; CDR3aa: ASSLSWVSDGYT
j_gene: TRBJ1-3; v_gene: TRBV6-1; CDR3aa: ASSEGRGYTIY
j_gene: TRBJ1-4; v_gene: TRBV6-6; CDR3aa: ASSPLRGSFATNEKLF
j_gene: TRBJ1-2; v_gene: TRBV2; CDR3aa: ASSGTGTYGYT
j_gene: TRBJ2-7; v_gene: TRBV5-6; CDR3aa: ASSGTLGDRVYEQY
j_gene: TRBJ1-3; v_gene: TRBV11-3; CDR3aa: ASSPGGSGNTIY
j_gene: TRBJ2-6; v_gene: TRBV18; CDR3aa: ASSPRNSALADNSGANVLT
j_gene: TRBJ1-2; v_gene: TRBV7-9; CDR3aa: ASSRGHPGYT
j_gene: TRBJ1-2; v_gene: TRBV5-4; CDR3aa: ASSLDTTNYGYT
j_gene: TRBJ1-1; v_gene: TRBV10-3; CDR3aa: AITNTGKNTEAF
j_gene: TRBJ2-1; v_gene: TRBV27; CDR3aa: ASSLRLRGEQF
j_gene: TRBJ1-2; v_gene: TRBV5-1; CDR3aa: ASTRPEGGHGYT
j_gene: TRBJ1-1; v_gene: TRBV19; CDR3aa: ASSQGLGTEAF
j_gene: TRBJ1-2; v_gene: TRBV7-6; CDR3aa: ASSSDRENGYT
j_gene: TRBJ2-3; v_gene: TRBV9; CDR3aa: ASSARPIDTQY
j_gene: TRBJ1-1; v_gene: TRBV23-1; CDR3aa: ATPGITEAF
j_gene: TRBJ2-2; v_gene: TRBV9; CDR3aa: ASSLLPSGSFTGELF
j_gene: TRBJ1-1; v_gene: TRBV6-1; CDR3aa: ASSEAEEGNTEAF
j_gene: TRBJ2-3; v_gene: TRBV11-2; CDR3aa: ASSPAGGSGYTQY
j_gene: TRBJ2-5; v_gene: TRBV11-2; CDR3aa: ASSFGSGSGGETQY
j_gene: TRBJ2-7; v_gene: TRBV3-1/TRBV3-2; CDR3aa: ASSQEDGAGASYEQY
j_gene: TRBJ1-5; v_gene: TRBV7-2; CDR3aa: ASSLALSQPQH
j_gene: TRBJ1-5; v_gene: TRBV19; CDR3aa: ASSRPGGGSNQPQH
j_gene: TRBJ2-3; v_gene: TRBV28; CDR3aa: ASSLWVRGRADTQY
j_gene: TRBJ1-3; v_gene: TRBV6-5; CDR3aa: ASSYQDVSSGNTIY
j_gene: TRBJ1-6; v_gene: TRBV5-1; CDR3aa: ASSRERGGNSPLH
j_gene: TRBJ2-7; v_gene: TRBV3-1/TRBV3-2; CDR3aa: ASSQERIAGDSGEQY
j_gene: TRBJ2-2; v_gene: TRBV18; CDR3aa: ASSPPGRDTGELF
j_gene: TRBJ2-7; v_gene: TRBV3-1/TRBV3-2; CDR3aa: ASSLATGYQYEQY
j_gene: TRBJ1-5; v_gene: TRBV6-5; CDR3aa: ASNGDQPQH
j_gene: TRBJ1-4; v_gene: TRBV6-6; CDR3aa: ASSRQGATFNVNEKLF